This T cell receptor beta chain was sequenced during a study of cytomegalovirus exposure and HLA in healthy donors. General study results and limits: It was likely that a cluster of highly shared sequence variants was a sequencing artifact. Prior analysis indicated that the majority of TCR beta V segments exhibited productivity approximately 87% or approximately 30% of the time.

As to this clone: Its target is not known.

Use of 60 Vbeta and 13 Jbeta primers characterized the PCR. The protocol was immunoSEQ multiplex PCR, while the TCRdb copy is restricted to in-frame clones and leaves out a portion. The sample lists about 130,000 clones; over 60% were seen once. Germline V gives CDR1 MDHEN, CDR2 SYDVKM. The CDR3 runs 14 residues. The ends were cut back, 4 bases at V and 9 bases at J, with 13 bases in the middle. What was sequenced was PBMCs. This TCR was sampled from a man aged 60 to 69 in good health and CMV-seropositive. This chain links TRBV28 with TRBJ1-6, with D possibly being TRBD1 (5 bases). CDR3 amino acids: CASSSDTLVSPLHF. Written as DNA, the CDR3 is TGTGCCAGCAGTTCGGACACCCTCGTTTCACCCCTCCACTTT.